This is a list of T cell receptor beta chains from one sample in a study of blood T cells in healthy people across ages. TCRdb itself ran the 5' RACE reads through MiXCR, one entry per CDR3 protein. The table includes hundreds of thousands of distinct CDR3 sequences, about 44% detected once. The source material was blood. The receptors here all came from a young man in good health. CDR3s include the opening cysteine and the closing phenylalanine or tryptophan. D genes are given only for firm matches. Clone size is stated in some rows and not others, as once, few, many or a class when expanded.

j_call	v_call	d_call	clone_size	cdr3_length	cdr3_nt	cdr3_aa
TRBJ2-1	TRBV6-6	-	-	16	TGTGCCAGCAAGAAACGCCGGGACGGAAATTACAATGAGCAGTTCTTC	CASKKRRDGNYNEQFF
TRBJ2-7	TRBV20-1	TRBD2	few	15	TGCAGTGCTAGAGCCTCGACTAGCCGGCCCTACGAGCAGTACTTC	CSARASTSRPYEQYF
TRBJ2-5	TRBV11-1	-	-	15	TGTGCCAGCAGCGACCCGGGACAACTCCAAGAGACCCGGTACTTC	CASSDPGQLQETRYF
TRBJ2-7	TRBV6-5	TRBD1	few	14	TGTGCCAGCAGTTATTCCGACAGGGGAGGCGAGCAGTACTTC	CASSYSDRGGEQYF
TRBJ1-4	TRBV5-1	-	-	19	TGCGCCAGCAGCCCAGTTGGACGGGGGCTCCCGGGGACTAATGAAAAACTGTTTTTT	CASSPVGRGLPGTNEKLFF
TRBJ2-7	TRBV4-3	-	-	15	TGCGCCAGCAGCCAGCTAGAGGACGGCTCCTACGAGCAGTACTTC	CASSQLEDGSYEQYF
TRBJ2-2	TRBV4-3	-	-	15	TGCGCCAGCAGCCAAGATGGTTCCGGGGCCGGGGAGCTGTTTTTT	CASSQDGSGAGELFF
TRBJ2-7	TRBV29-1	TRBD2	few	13	TGCAGCGTTCGTACTAGCGGTTTCTACGAGCAGTACTTC	CSVRTSGFYEQYF
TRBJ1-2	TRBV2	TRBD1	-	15	TGTGCCAGCAGGGGGGGGACCGGACAGGGATATTTCAACACCTTC	CASRGGTGQGYFNTF
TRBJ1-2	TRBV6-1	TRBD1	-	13	TGTGCCAGCGACAGGGGACCCTCCTATGGCTACACCTTC	CASDRGPSYGYTF
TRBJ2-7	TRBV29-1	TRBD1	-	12	TGCAGCGGACAGGGTTTTGGGTACGAGCAGTACTTC	CSGQGFGYEQYF
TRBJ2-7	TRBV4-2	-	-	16	TGTGCCAGCAGCCAAGATCTTGGCGATACCTCTAACGAGCAGTACTTC	CASSQDLGDTSNEQYF
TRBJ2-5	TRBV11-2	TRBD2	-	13	TGTGCCAGCATCGTGGGGACTAAAGAGACCCAGTACTTC	CASIVGTKETQYF
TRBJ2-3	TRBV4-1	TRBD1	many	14	TGCGCCAGCAGCTGGACAGGGGGCACAGATACGCAGTATTTT	CASSWTGGTDTQYF
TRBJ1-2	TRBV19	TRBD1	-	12	TGTGCCACGAACCCAGGGGGCGGTGGCTACACCTTC	CATNPGGGGYTF
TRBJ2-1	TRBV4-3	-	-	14	TGCGCCAGCAGCCAAGGGGCCTTCTACAATGAGCAGTTCTTC	CASSQGAFYNEQFF
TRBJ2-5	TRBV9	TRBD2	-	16	TGTGCCAGCAGCGCCCGACCAGCGGGGGGGCAAGAGACCCAGTACTTC	CASSARPAGGQETQYF
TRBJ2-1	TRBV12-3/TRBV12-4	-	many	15	TGTGCCAGCACACGTGGGGGGAGCTCCTACAATGAGCAGTTCTTC	CASTRGGSSYNEQFF
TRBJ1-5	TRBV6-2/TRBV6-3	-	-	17	TGTGCCAGCATTTCCTCGGGGGAACAGGGCTGGAATCAGCCCCAGCATTTT	CASISSGEQGWNQPQHF
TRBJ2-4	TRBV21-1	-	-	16	TGTGCCAGCAGCAAACGACGGACAGGGCAACTCTACAAGCAGTACTTC	CASSKRRTGQLYKQYF
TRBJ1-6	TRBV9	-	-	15	TGTGCCAGCAGCGTAGCTGGGGCAGGCAATTCACCCCTCCACTTT	CASSVAGAGNSPLHF
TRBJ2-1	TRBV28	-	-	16	TGTGCCAGCAGTCCCCTGGAGGGGCTCTCCTACAATGAGCAGTTCTTC	CASSPLEGLSYNEQFF
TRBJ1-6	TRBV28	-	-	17	TGTGCCAGCAGTCCCTCGCGGGTAGGGCTCTATAATTCACCCCTCCACTTT	CASSPSRVGLYNSPLHF
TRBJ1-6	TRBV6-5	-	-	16	TGTGCCAGCAGTCACCCTACAGGCTCCTATAATTCACCCCTCCACTTT	CASSHPTGSYNSPLHF
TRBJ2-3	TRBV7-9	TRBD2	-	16	TGTGCCAGCAGCCCCTTAGGGCGGGAGAGCGACAGATACGCGTATTTT	CASSPLGRESDRYAYF
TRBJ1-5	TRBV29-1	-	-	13	TGCAGCGCCGGAGCCGGGGGTGGACAGCCCCAGCATTTT	CSAGAGGGQPQHF
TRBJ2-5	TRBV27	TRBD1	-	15	TGTGCCAGCAGCTCCGGGACAGGGGGGCAAGAGACCCAGTACTTC	CASSSGTGGQETQYF
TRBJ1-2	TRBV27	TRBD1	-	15	TGTGCCAGCAGTTCAACAGGGGCCTTTAACTATGGCTACACCTTC	CASSSTGAFNYGYTF
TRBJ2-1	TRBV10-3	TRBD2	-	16	TGTGCCATCAGTGATACGGCCGGGACTAGCGGTTATGAGCAGTTCTTC	CAISDTAGTSGYEQFF
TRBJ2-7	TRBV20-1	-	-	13	TGCAGTGCTGGGGGTCCCCGAAACTACGAGCAGTACTTC	CSAGGPRNYEQYF
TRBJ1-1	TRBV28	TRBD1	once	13	TGTGCCAGCAGTCCAGGACAGGGATGGGGAGCTTTCTTT	CASSPGQGWGAFF
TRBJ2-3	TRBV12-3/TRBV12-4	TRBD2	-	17	TGTGCCAGCAGTTCGTGGACTAGCGGGTACCTCACAGATACGCAGTATTTT	CASSSWTSGYLTDTQYF
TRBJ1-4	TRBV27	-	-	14	TGTGCCAGCAGTCTAGGAGGAGGGTTGGAAAAACTGTTTTTT	CASSLGGGLEKLFF
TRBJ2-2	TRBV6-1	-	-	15	TGTGCCAGCAGTGAAGCGGAGGGTAACACCGGGGAGCTGTTTTTT	CASSEAEGNTGELFF
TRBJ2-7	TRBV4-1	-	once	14	TGCGCCAGCAGCCAAGAGCTCAGGCTCAATGAGCAGTACTTC	CASSQELRLNEQYF
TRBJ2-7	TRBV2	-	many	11	TGTGCCAGCAGGGAATTCTACGAGCAGTACTTC	CASREFYEQYF
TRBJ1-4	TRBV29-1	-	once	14	TGCAGCGTAGCTGGCGGGACAACTAATGAAAAACTGTTTTTT	CSVAGGTTNEKLFF
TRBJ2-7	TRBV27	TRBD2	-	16	TGTGCCAGCAGTTTATCGGGGGGGGGGTTCTACAATGAGCAGTACTTC	CASSLSGGGFYNEQYF
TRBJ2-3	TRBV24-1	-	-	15	TGTGCCACCAGTGTCCAGGGTCTCCACACAAATACGCAGTATTTT	CATSVQGLHTNTQYF
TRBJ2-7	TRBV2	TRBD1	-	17	TGTGCCAGCAGTTTCTCCGCCGTCGACAGGGGAGCCTACGAGCAGTACTTC	CASSFSAVDRGAYEQYF
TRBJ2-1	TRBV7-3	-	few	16	TGTGCCAGCAGCTTAGGTGGGAGGGGGCCCGACAATGAGCAGTTCTTC	CASSLGGRGPDNEQFF
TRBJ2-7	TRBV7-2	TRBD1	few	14	TGTGCCAGCACCCATCGGACAGGGAGCTACGAGCAGTACTTC	CASTHRTGSYEQYF
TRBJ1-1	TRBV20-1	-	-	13	TGCAGTGCTGATCAGCCTGGGGACACTGAAGCTTTCTTT	CSADQPGDTEAFF
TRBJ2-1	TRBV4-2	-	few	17	TGTGCCAGCAGCCAAGAAGAAGGTCGATCAGACTACAATGAGCAGTTCTTC	CASSQEEGRSDYNEQFF
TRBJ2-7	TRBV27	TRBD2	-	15	TGTGCCAGCAGTTTAGCCGGGACTAGAGGGTACGAGCAGTACTTC	CASSLAGTRGYEQYF
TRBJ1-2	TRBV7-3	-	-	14	TGTGCCAGCAGCCCCGAGTTAACTAACTATGGCTACACCTTC	CASSPELTNYGYTF
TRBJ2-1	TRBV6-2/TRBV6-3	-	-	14	TGTACCAGCAGTTACGAGGGTCCGTACAATGAGCAGTTCTTC	CTSSYEGPYNEQFF